The entry below gives a single T cell receptor beta chain sequence along with its context. The V segment lost 3 bases and the J segment 9 bases; nucleotides outside the gene matches: 9. CDR3 length: 14 amino acids. Germline V gene data show CDR1 as DFQATT and CDR2 as SNEGSKA (reference sequence). TCRdb reprocessed the 5' RACE reads via MiXCR and lists one record per CDR3 protein. The sample holds 400,000 or so distinct CDR3 sequences, 20% seen once. This sample is part of a study of T-cell memory formation after mild COVID-19. The chain has TRBV20-1 and TRBJ1-5; TRBD1 matches 9 bases. Sequenced: PBMCs or a T cell subset sorted from them (not recorded which). The TCR was taken from an adult woman who had mild COVID-19 (a few samples of this study predate the infection). Cell type and time point are not known. The CDR3 loop is CSASTGTGYVPQHF. The CDR3 DNA is TGCAGTGCTAGTACCGGGACAGGGTATGTGCCCCAGCATTTT.